This TCR beta chain was sequenced during a study of blood T cell repertoires in COVID-19 (dated by TCRdb to the early 2020s). With regard to the full study: Collaborator samples came from the United States, Italy and Spain and covered acute and convalescent phases of COVID-19. Samples came from the ongoing ImmuneRACE study (first 160 participants) plus 1,254 subjects from 6 global collaborators. Sample metadata almost always included a de-identified subject ID, COVID-19 status, age in years and sex. The material from the prospective study consisted of cDNA or gDNA derived from T cells, B-cell-depleted T cells, or PBMCs. Where HLA class I and class II types were available, the types were taken from metadata supplied by the sample provider, not from assay-based typing. The dataset comprised deeply sampled blood TCRbeta repertoires from subjects exposed to, actively infected with, or recovered from COVID-19. A freely available public database, intended as a resource for researchers studying the immune response to SARS-CoV-2, is where the repertoires were released.

The CDR3 runs 13 amino acids, cysteine and phenylalanine included. Only the CDR3 region is kept as DNA, spanning 39 bases read in frame from base 1. From the germline V gene, CDR1 is MDHEN and CDR2 is SYDVKM. Trimming removed 7 bases from V and 10 bases from J, leaving 17 bases between the germline ends. TCRbeta CDR3 regions were amplified from genomic DNA using the immunoSEQ Assay, a bias-controlled multiplex PCR. The study's own analysis went as follows. The number of nucleated cells in each sample was estimated by amplification of reference gene primers within the assay. To quantify the absolute abundance of each unique TCRbeta CDR3 rearrangement, sequence reads were collapsed and filtered. For each sample, productive Simpson clonality was calculated as the square root of Simpson's diversity index across productive rearrangements. TCRdb stores this immuneACCESS table with in-frame sequences only. Part of the clones is absent; in the studies checked, under half of the shortfall reflects unresolved V genes, and no reason is known for the rest. V and J calls plus clone size are reproduced from that table; the DNA served to infer D and trimming. Here the sample has around 250,000 clones; about 89% occur a single time. 3.5% to 5% of the sample is held by the ten biggest clonotypes.

As for this clone: The clone's antigen remains unknown. Base qualities were left out, and no much larger clone turns up one base away.

Results the study describes overall, beyond this receptor: How much clinical and demographic metadata was included differed by source and by participant, and the metadata was provided uncurated.

Participants in the prospective study were aged about 18 to 95 years, lived in 20 to 25 United States geographic areas, and enrolled through a virtual design. To assign participants to cohorts, the prospective study relied on clinical history that participants themselves reported in a screening survey and a study questionnaire. Recovered participants in ImmuneRACE Cohort 3 were defined by two consecutive negative NP/OP PCR tests, clearance by a healthcare professional, or resolution of symptoms. Mobile phlebotomists in the prospective study collected whole blood, serum and a nasopharyngeal or oropharyngeal swab from every participant. Participants in the prospective study had the option to provide additional blood draws and questionnaires over a roughly 2-month period. Blood samples from the prospective study were shipped frozen or at room temperature prior to DNA extraction.

The sample consisted of PBMCs or T cells enriched from blood (not recorded which). The source is a woman aged 25 to 39 who had recovered from COVID-19. Recombination linked TRBV28 to TRBJ1-5, with the D gene not clear enough to name. The nucleotides are TGTGCCAGCACTCCCCGTCGGGGTCGACCCCAGCATTTT. The resulting protein is CASTPRRGRPQHF.